The 24 T cell receptor beta chains reported below all come from one sample, sequenced in a study of T-cell memory formation after mild COVID-19. MiXCR was run by TCRdb on the 5' RACE reads, yielding one entry per CDR3 protein. The profile covers about 600,000 distinct CDR3 sequences, with about a fifth appearing a single time and roughly 9.1% taken by the ten largest. Sequencing input: PBMCs or a T cell subset sorted from them (not recorded which). The receptors were gathered from an adult woman who had mild COVID-19 (a few samples of this study predate the infection). Cell type and time point are not known.

CDR3 bases: TGTGCCAGCAGCATCCAGGGGTTGTGGGACACTGAAGCTTTCTTT. Translation gives CASSIQGLWDTEAFF. The chain recombines TRBV5-4 with TRBJ1-1; TRBD1 might be the D (6 bases). Per the germline V gene, CDR1 is SGHNT and CDR2 is YYREEE (reference sequence). The V end lost 4 bases, the J end lost 3 bases, and 16 bases lay between the germline ends. There are 15 residues in the CDR3.

This sequence joins TRBV7-9 and TRBJ2-1, with D possibly matching TRBD2 (5 bases). CDR3 length: 12 amino acids. CDR1 SEHNR and CDR2 FQNEAQ come from the germline V gene (reference sequence). The V end was cut by 2 bases, the J end by 12 bases, with 11 bases between. The DNA for the CDR3 is TGTGCCAGCAGCTTACGGAGTGAGGGGCAGTTCTTC. It codes for CASSLRSEGQFF.

Only a few counts were recorded for this clonotype. The CDR3 bases are TGTGCCAGCAGCACAGAAGGACGGCCAGGCGAGCAGTACTTC. The encoded protein is CASSTEGRPGEQYF. The V and J genes are TRBV7-9 and TRBJ2-7, with D unclear. V was shortened by 5 bases and J by 6 bases, with 17 bases between the two germline ends. Per the germline V gene, CDR1 is SEHNR and CDR2 is FQNEAQ (reference sequence). The length of the CDR3 is 14 residues.

This clonotype was detected only a few times. The rearrangement links TRBV6-1 to TRBJ1-1; D call uncertain. The CDR3 is 15 residues long. From germline, CDR1 is MNHNS and CDR2 SASEGT. Trimming left V 0 bases short and J 5 bases short, with 13 bases between. CDR3 loop: CASSEAQEGWTEAFF. The CDR3 coding sequence is TGTGCCAGCAGTGAAGCGCAAGAGGGATGGACTGAAGCTTTCTTT.

This clonotype has only one observation. This chain connects TRBV9 to TRBJ2-5; 10 bases align to TRBD2. The CDR3 runs to 14 residues. The germline V gene encodes CDR1 SGDLS and CDR2 YYNGEE. Trimming cost V 3 bases and J 2 bases; bases outside gene matches: 1. CDR3 in DNA: TGTGCCAGCAGCGAACTAGCGGGACAAGAGACCCAGTACTTC. Translating gives CASSELAGQETQYF.

This clonotype was seen ten or more times. This chain connects TRBV7-2 to TRBJ1-5; a weak D match, TRBD1 (5 bases). V lost 1 base and J lost 4, with 8 bases in between. This CDR3 spans 14 amino acids. Looked up from germline, CDR1 is SGHTA and CDR2 is FQGNSA. The CDR3 loop reads CASSLVQVNQPQHF. The CDR3 DNA sequence: TGTGCCAGCAGCTTAGTACAGGTTAATCAGCCCCAGCATTTT.

This clonotype has a handful of counts. The V gene is TRBV7-8, the J gene TRBJ2-7, with D perhaps TRBD2 (5 bases). The V gene's germline CDR1 is SGHVS and CDR2 FQNEAQ. V was pared by 2 bases and J by 6 bases, with 14 bases between. The CDR3 spans 14 residues. CDR3 DNA: TGTGCCAGCAGCTTACTGGGAGATGGTAGCGAGCAGTACTTC. It yields the protein CASSLLGDGSEQYF.

This clonotype has a handful of counts. The chain links TRBV11-2 to TRBJ2-2; D could derive from TRBD1 or TRBD2 (5 bases each). The V and J ends lost 0 bases and 3 bases respectively, with 17 bases between them. Germline assignment: CDR1 SGHAT and CDR2 FQNNGV. The CDR3 is 18 amino acids. CDR3 bases: TGTGCCAGCAGCTTAGACCAGTGGGGGAACAATTACACCGGGGAGCTGTTTTTT. The encoded protein is CASSLDQWGNNYTGELFF.

The J gene is TRBJ1-2, the V gene TRBV20-1, with 7 bases identical to TRBD1. After removal of 6 bases from V and 8 bases from J, the junction contained 3 bases not matched to a gene. CDR3 length equals 10 residues. Germline V lookup: CDR1 DFQATT, CDR2 SNEGSKA (reference sequence). The CDR3: CSAWDSGYTF. In nucleotides, the CDR3 is TGCAGTGCCTGGGACAGCGGCTACACCTTC.

V is TRBV2 and J is TRBJ1-5; D is perhaps TRBD1 (6 bases). Germline V gene data show CDR1 as SNHLY and CDR2 as FYNNEI. V lost 7 bases and J 2 bases, leaving 18 bases between the germline ends. The CDR3 loop spans 16 amino acids. Written as DNA, the CDR3 is TGTGCCAGCATGGGCAGGGGAAGGAATGGCAATCAGCCCCAGCATTTT. Protein sequence: CASMGRGRNGNQPQHF.

Only a few counts were recorded for this clonotype. This chain uses TRBV12-3 or TRBV12-4 with TRBJ2-3; possibly TRBD2 for D (5 bases). Trimming shortened V by 6 bases and J by 1 base, and 17 bases separated the two germline ends. This CDR3 is built from 16 residues. CDR3 sequence reads: CASSLTPGSRTDTQYF. The CDR3 DNA reads as TGTGCCAGCAGCCTTACTCCGGGATCTCGCACAGATACGCAGTATTTT.

This clonotype was picked up a small number of times. V usage is TRBV7-3 and J usage is TRBJ2-4, with D unresolved. The CDR3 has 15 amino acids. Looked up from germline, CDR1 is SGHTA and CDR2 is FQGTGA. Trimming removed 4 bases from V and 0 bases from J, with 10 bases in between. The chain's CDR3 is CASSSVTVAKNIQYF. The CDR3 DNA reads TGTGCCAGCAGCTCTGTAACAGTAGCCAAAAACATTCAGTACTTC.

This clonotype was detected ten times or more. The rearrangement uses TRBV2 and TRBJ2-5; D might be TRBD2 (5 bases). Trimming took off 4 bases at V and 1 base at J, with 13 bases between the two ends. The CDR3 is 15 amino acids. The germline V gene encodes CDR1 SNHLY and CDR2 FYNNEI. The CDR3 nucleotides read TGTGCCAGCAGTGTGCTGGAAGGGAGCCAAGAGACCCAGTACTTC. This translates into CASSVLEGSQETQYF.

The chain is built from TRBV12-3 or TRBV12-4 and TRBJ1-1; 8 bases align to TRBD1. CDR3 length: 16 amino acids. V dropped 5 bases and J dropped 4; count of bases not matched to a gene: 12. The chain's CDR3 is CASSIPGQGVGTEAFF. For the CDR3, the DNA is TGTGCCAGCAGTATCCCTGGACAGGGTGTGGGCACTGAAGCTTTCTTT.

This clonotype showed up just a few times. The chain is built from TRBV6-1 and TRBJ1-2; 8 bases are a match to TRBD1. Trimming at V came to 7 bases and at J to 9 bases, leaving 7 bases not matched to a gene. The CDR3 runs to 12 residues. Germline V lookup: CDR1 MNHNS, CDR2 SASEGT. The CDR3 DNA reads as TGTGCCAGCACCCTCGGACAGGGTCGCTACACCTTC. Residues: CASTLGQGRYTF.

The V gene is TRBV5-1, the J gene TRBJ1-1; 8 bases align to TRBD1. In germline, CDR1 is SGHRS, CDR2 YFSETQ. V shed 0 bases and J 0 bases; nucleotides not matched to a gene: 4. The CDR3 sequence is 16 residues long. CDR3 sequence reads: CASSLDGQGLNTEAFF. CDR3 DNA sequence: TGCGCCAGCAGCTTGGACGGACAGGGTTTGAACACTGAAGCTTTCTTT.

The V gene is TRBV7-3, the J gene TRBJ1-4; TRBD1 agrees at 7 bases. V was clipped by 2 bases and J by 8 bases; unmatched bases: 8. This CDR3 has 15 amino acids. The germline V gene encodes CDR1 SGHTA and CDR2 FQGTGA. The CDR3, as DNA: TGTGCCAGCAGCTTATGGGCAGGGGGAGACGAAAAACTGTTTTTT. It translates to CASSLWAGGDEKLFF.

The rearrangement links TRBV2 to TRBJ2-5; no firm D call. Looked up from germline, CDR1 is SNHLY and CDR2 is FYNNEI. Trimming shortened V by 4 bases and J by 5 bases, and 17 bases separated the two germline ends. The CDR3 has 15 amino acids. The CDR3 protein is CASSAAGLGAETQYF. DNA for the CDR3: TGTGCCAGCAGTGCGGCTGGCCTAGGAGCTGAGACCCAGTACTTC.

Only a few counts were recorded for this clonotype. The CDR3 sequence: CSVGQGHNEQFF. The DNA for the CDR3 is TGCAGCGTCGGACAGGGGCACAATGAGCAGTTCTTC. The gene calls are TRBV29-1 and TRBJ2-1; 9 bases fit TRBD1. Germline V gene lookup returns CDR1 SQVTM and CDR2 ANQGSEA. CDR3 length: 12 residues. Trimming removed 6 bases from V and 5 bases from J; junction bases left unmatched: 2.

This clonotype was recorded many times. The chain links TRBV20-1 to TRBJ2-1; no definite D call. Trimming took 1 base from V and 10 from J, leaving 11 bases between them. This CDR3 is 12 amino acids long. CDR1 and CDR2 from the germline V gene are DFQATT and SNEGSKA (reference sequence). Here the CDR3 reads CSARGPSGEQFF. The CDR3 DNA follows: TGCAGTGCTAGAGGGCCCTCGGGCGAGCAGTTCTTC.

This clonotype was counted only a few times. The genes are TRBV9 and TRBJ1-5, with D maybe TRBD1 (5 bases). There are 14 residues in the CDR3. Trimming shortened V by 0 bases and J by 7 bases, and 11 bases separated the two germline ends. Germline V CDR1 and CDR2: SGDLS, YYNGEE. The CDR3 DNA reads TGTGCCAGCAGCGTAGATAGGAGGGACCAGCCCCAGCATTTT. Amino acid sequence: CASSVDRRDQPQHF.

This clonotype was counted a few times. V and J are TRBV6-5 and TRBJ1-2; 8 bases agree with TRBD1. V shed 5 bases and J 2 bases; nucleotides not matched to a gene: 7. Germline V gene lookup returns CDR1 MNHEY and CDR2 SVGAGI. The CDR3 spans 15 residues. CDR3 in amino acids: CASSPGGRTNYGYTF. Written as DNA, the CDR3 is TGTGCCAGCAGTCCAGGGGGCCGAACCAACTATGGCTACACCTTC.

This chain joins TRBV6-1 and TRBJ1-1; D unresolved. Trimming removed 6 bases at V and 5 bases at J, with 16 bases between. Germline V gene lookup returns CDR1 MNHNS and CDR2 SASEGT. The CDR3 runs to 14 residues. The CDR3 nucleotides are TGTGCCAGCAGCACCCTACCGACATTAACTGAAGCTTTCTTT. It is translated as CASSTLPTLTEAFF.

This clonotype was found a few times. This sequence joins TRBV15 and TRBJ2-1; the D is unclear. The CDR3 has 13 amino acids. The V and J ends lost 1 base and 11 bases respectively, with 12 bases between them. CDR1 and CDR2 (germline): LNHNV, YYDKDF (reference sequence). The CDR3 sequence: CATSRVGQEKQFF. DNA for the CDR3: TGTGCCACCAGCAGAGTAGGGCAGGAAAAGCAGTTCTTC.